These 30 T cell receptor beta chains came from one sample sequenced in a study of naive and memory T cell subsets. Study observations and caveats: A few larger clonotypes appeared in naive repertoires, especially CD8, possibly memory cells re-expressing CD45RA.

Which antigens these TCRs recognize remains unknown. The beta constant-region primer was an equimolar mix of two oligonucleotides covering TRBC1 and TRBC2. Four rounds of PCR amplified the ligated cDNA using nested alpha and beta constant-region primers plus SP2. In TCRdb, the UMI-ligation and nested PCR reads were re-called with MiXCR into one record per CDR3 protein. This sample has more than 120,000 distinct CDR3 sequences, with approximately 20% found just once. Sequencing input: naive CD8+ T cells from blood. The receptor source for this set is a human donor in good health.

In this sample, this clonotype turned up a few times. The chain is built from TRBV6-5 and TRBJ2-7; 9 bases align to TRBD1. CDR1 MNHEY and CDR2 SVGAGI come from the germline V gene. Trimming took 6 bases from V and 2 from J; bases not matched to a gene: 5. CDR3 length: 14 amino acids. The DNA of the CDR3 is TGTGCCAGCAGACCGGGACAGGGCCCCTACGAGCAGTACTTC. Amino acids: CASRPGQGPYEQYF.

The V gene is TRBV29-1, the J gene TRBJ2-6, with TRBD1 as a possible D gene (6 bases). Germline loops: CDR1 SQVTM, CDR2 ANQGSEA. Trimming stripped 6 bases from V and 3 bases from J, with 12 bases between. The CDR3 consists of 14 residues. The DNA for the CDR3 is TGCAGCGTCGCCCACAGGGATGGGGCCAACGTCCTGACTTTC. This codes for CSVAHRDGANVLTF.

This clonotype was recorded a few times. The chain recombines TRBV4-2 with TRBJ2-2, with 11 bases lining up with TRBD2. Germline V lookup: CDR1 LGHNA, CDR2 YNFKEQ. This CDR3 comprises 16 residues. Trimming took 2 bases from V and 10 from J; bases not matched to a gene: 9. The CDR3 reads CASSQSTLTSGEELFF. CDR3 DNA sequence: TGTGCCAGCAGCCAATCCACCTTGACTAGCGGGGAGGAGCTGTTTTTT.

The table lists this clonotype with a few counts. This chain joins TRBV12-3 or TRBV12-4 and TRBJ2-7; no clear D gene. Trimming removed 0 bases from V and 4 bases from J, with 10 bases in between. The CDR3 has 14 amino acids. The CDR3 DNA follows: TGTGCCAGCAGTTTAGCCGGCATGGGATACGAGCAGTACTTC. As protein: CASSLAGMGYEQYF.

This clonotype was picked up a small number of times. CDR3 sequence (DNA): TGCGCCAGCAGCCAGGTTCACAGGGACACTGAAGCTTTCTTT. Its translation: CASSQVHRDTEAFF. This rearrangement joins TRBV4-1 to TRBJ1-1, with D perhaps TRBD1 (6 bases). The CDR3 loop spans 14 amino acids. Germline CDR1 reads MGHRA; CDR2 reads YSYEKL. Trimming took 3 bases from V and 3 from J, leaving 11 bases between them.

This clonotype came up a few times. The chain has TRBV29-1 and TRBJ1-1; D call uncertain. The V and J ends lost 2 bases and 2 bases respectively, with 15 bases between them. The CDR3 is made up of 15 amino acids. Germline CDR1 and CDR2: SQVTM and ANQGSEA. The CDR3 region is CSVEPIGGKNTEAFF. CDR3 nucleotides: TGCAGCGTTGAACCCATCGGTGGGAAAAACACTGAAGCTTTCTTT. Supplemented by reference TRBV29-1 and TRBJ1-1, the full variable domain reads SAVISQKPSRDICQRGTSLTIQCQVDSQVTMMFWYRQQPGQSLTLIATANQGSEATYESGFVIDKFPISRPNLTFSTLTVSNMSPEDSSIYLCSVEPIGGKNTEAFFGQGTRLTVV.

This clonotype was counted between two and nine times. V gene TRBV13 combines with J gene TRBJ1-5; no clear D. V was shortened by 4 bases and J by 4 bases, with 17 bases between the two germline ends. From germline, CDR1 is PRHDT and CDR2 FYEKMQ (reference sequence). This CDR3 has 16 residues. This chain's CDR3 is CASSSRVLGINQPQHF. The CDR3 DNA is TGTGCCAGCAGCTCTCGAGTGTTAGGGATTAATCAGCCCCAGCATTTT.

The gene calls are TRBV20-1 and TRBJ2-7, with TRBD1 matching over 10 bases. CDR1 is DFQATT, CDR2 SNEGSKA, per germline (reference sequence). The V and J ends lost 5 bases and 4 bases, in that order; junction bases with no gene match: 8. There are 14 residues in the CDR3. CDR3 nucleotide sequence: TGCAGTGCTGTCACCGGGACAGGGGTATACGAGCAGTACTTC. As protein: CSAVTGTGVYEQYF.

The table lists this clonotype with a few counts. The rearrangement joins TRBV6-2 or TRBV6-3 to TRBJ2-1; 8 bases agree with TRBD2. The V gene's germline CDR1 is MNHEY and CDR2 SVGEGT. This CDR3 is built from 16 residues. V trimming: 2 bases; J trimming: 8 bases; junction bases outside the gene matches: 11. The CDR3 sequence is CASSYEPAGVLDEQFF. In DNA form, the CDR3 reads TGTGCCAGCAGTTACGAGCCAGCGGGAGTGTTAGATGAGCAGTTCTTC.

This clonotype was recorded many times. The CDR3 bases are TGTGCCAGCAGAACCGGGACAGGGTTGACCTACGAGCAGTACTTC. Translated, it gives CASRTGTGLTYEQYF. This chain uses TRBV28 with TRBJ2-7; 9 nucleotides match TRBD1. Per germline, CDR1 MDHEN and CDR2 SYDVKM. V shed 6 bases and J 2 bases; nucleotides not matched to a gene: 8. The CDR3 spans 15 residues.

This clonotype came up a few times. The V call is TRBV12-5, the J call TRBJ2-3; tentatively, D is TRBD1 (6 bases). The CDR3 spans 16 residues. CDR1 and CDR2 (germline): LGHNT, FRNRAP. Trimming removed 3 bases from V and 0 bases from J, with 13 bases in between. The CDR3 loop reads CASGFRTATSTDTQYF. In nucleotides, the CDR3 is TGTGCTAGTGGTTTCCGGACAGCAACTAGCACAGATACGCAGTATTTT.

The rearrangement uses TRBV27 and TRBJ2-7, with D unresolved. The CDR3 is 14 amino acids. Germline CDR1 and CDR2: MNHEY and SMNVEV (reference sequence). V lost 8 bases and J 3 bases, leaving 17 bases between the germline ends. CDR3 DNA sequence: TGTGCCAGCGCGTTACTTAGTTCCGACTACGAGCAGTACTTC. Its protein is CASALLSSDYEQYF.

This clonotype has at least ten counts. The chain combines TRBV5-4 with TRBJ1-2; 9 positions agree with TRBD1. Per the germline V gene, CDR1 is SGHNT and CDR2 is YYREEE (reference sequence). The CDR3 loop spans 14 amino acids. V dropped 0 bases and J dropped 4; count of bases not matched to a gene: 1. CDR3 loop: CASSLDRGLYGYTF. CDR3 nucleotide sequence: TGTGCCAGCAGCTTGGACAGGGGGCTCTATGGCTACACCTTC.

Remarks on this clonotype: Its ends do not fully match the called genes, so a read error is possible. V and J are TRBV29-1 and TRBJ1-2; 7 bases line up with TRBD1. The germline V gene has CDR1 SQVTM and CDR2 ANQGSEA. The CDR3 spans 11 residues. The CDR3: CSVRGNCGYTF. DNA of the CDR3: TGCAGCGTCAGGGGGAACTGTGGCTACACCTTC.

The chain joins TRBV7-9 to TRBJ1-5; perhaps TRBD1 as D (5 bases). Per the germline V gene, CDR1 is SEHNR and CDR2 is FQNEAQ (reference sequence). Trimming removed 8 bases from V and 2 bases from J, with 10 bases in between. The CDR3 loop spans 13 amino acids. The DNA for the CDR3 is TGTGCCAGCGCCCCGGGGGGCAATCAGCCCCAGCATTTT. Residues: CASAPGGNQPQHF.

This clonotype has a handful of counts. The chain has TRBV28 and TRBJ2-5; TRBD1 matches at 8 bases. The CDR3 length is 13 residues. Trimming removed 6 bases from V and 4 bases from J; junction bases left unmatched: 4. The V gene's germline CDR1 is MDHEN and CDR2 SYDVKM. CDR3 DNA sequence: TGTGCCAGCAGCCTAACAGGGGGAGAGACCCAGTACTTC. The encoded protein is CASSLTGGETQYF.

The rearrangement links TRBV20-1 to TRBJ2-1; 10 nucleotides agree with TRBD2. The CDR3 totals 15 residues. V lost 6 bases and J lost 3; bases outside the gene matches: 8. Per germline, CDR1 DFQATT and CDR2 SNEGSKA (reference sequence). CDR3: CSADLAGDNYNEQFF. DNA of the CDR3: TGCAGTGCCGATCTAGCGGGAGATAACTACAATGAGCAGTTCTTC.

This clonotype was counted only a few times. J is TRBJ2-7 and V is TRBV20-1, with unresolved D. The CDR3 loop spans 10 amino acids. Trimming took 4 bases from V and 7 from J, leaving 8 bases between them. Germline lookup yields CDR1 DFQATT and CDR2 SNEGSKA (reference sequence). The CDR3 DNA reads as TGCAGTGCTACAGTTGAGGAGCAGTACTTC. It yields the protein CSATVEEQYF.

This clonotype occurred a few times. The gene calls are TRBV24-1 and TRBJ2-1; no clear D. Trimming took 9 bases from V and 6 from J, leaving 11 bases between them. This CDR3 spans 12 amino acids. CDR1 is KGHDR, CDR2 SFDVKD, per germline. Here the CDR3 DNA reads TGTGCCACCGAGGCTGCCGGCAATGAGCAGTTCTTC. This codes for CATEAAGNEQFF.

The V and J genes are TRBV7-6 and TRBJ2-1; 8 nucleotides match TRBD2. The germline V gene has CDR1 SGHVS and CDR2 FNYEAQ. J gave up 7 bases and V 4 bases, and 12 bases lay outside the gene matches. CDR3 length: 16 residues. The CDR3 loop reads CASSSETSAPANEQFF. The CDR3 nucleotides are TGTGCCAGCAGCTCGGAGACTAGCGCCCCGGCGAATGAGCAGTTCTTC.

This chain links TRBV12-3 or TRBV12-4 with TRBJ1-2; D is undetermined. With 7 bases removed from V and 7 bases from J, the gap between germline ends came to 13 bases. This CDR3 contains 12 residues. This chain's CDR3 is CASKETRGGYTF. The CDR3 DNA follows: TGTGCCAGCAAGGAAACCCGGGGTGGCTACACCTTC.

J is TRBJ1-2 and V is TRBV13, with a tentative D call TRBD1 (6 bases). With 1 base removed from V and 6 bases from J, the gap between germline ends came to 12 bases. Germline-derived CDR1 and CDR2 are PRHDT and FYEKMQ (reference sequence). This CDR3 is 14 amino acids long. CDR3 nucleotide sequence: TGTGCCAGCAGCTTAGTGGGCAGGGGAAATGGCTACACCTTC. Translating it yields CASSLVGRGNGYTF.

This clonotype has more than one count but fewer than ten. One end of the junction does not line up with germline, which may come from a read error. The chain is built from TRBV29-1 and TRBJ2-1; TRBD2 agrees at 7 bases. CDR3 size: 14 residues. CDR1 and CDR2 (germline): SQVTM, ANQGSEA. The CDR3 sequence: CSAEGGSSYNEQFF. The CDR3 region has the DNA TGCAGCGCTGAAGGCGGGAGTTCCTACAATGAGCAGTTCTTC.

This clonotype was seen many times. V usage is TRBV7-6 and J usage is TRBJ2-2; 9 bases are shared with TRBD1. Germline V gives CDR1 SGHVS, CDR2 FNYEAQ. The V and J ends lost 5 bases and 5 bases, in that order; junction bases with no gene match: 6. The CDR3 totals 15 residues. The CDR3 region has the DNA TGTGCCAGCAGCCCCGGGACAGGGAGAACCGGGGAGCTGTTTTTT. Translation gives CASSPGTGRTGELFF.

V gene TRBV4-1 combines with J gene TRBJ2-1, with D hard to call. CDR3 length: 17 amino acids. V was clipped by 0 bases and J by 7 bases, with 19 bases between them. Per the germline V gene, CDR1 is MGHRA and CDR2 is YSYEKL. CDR3 DNA: TGCGCCAGCAGCCAAGAATGGGCACTCCCGCCTGGGAATGAGCAGTTCTTC. This encodes CASSQEWALPPGNEQFF.

This chain joins TRBV29-1 and TRBJ2-7, with D unresolved. This CDR3 comprises 11 residues. Germline CDR1 SQVTM, CDR2 ANQGSEA. Trimming pared 4 bases from V and 3 bases from J, leaving 7 bases between. The CDR3 DNA reads as TGCAGCGTTGTTCTTAACTACGAGCAGTACTTC. Translating gives CSVVLNYEQYF.

The V and J genes are TRBV27 and TRBJ2-7; TRBD2 matches at 12 bases. CDR1 and CDR2 (germline): MNHEY, SMNVEV (reference sequence). This CDR3 contains 15 residues. Trimming at V came to 6 bases and at J to 2 bases, leaving 5 bases not matched to a gene. In DNA, the CDR3 is TGTGCCAGCAGCCAAGGACTAGCGGGACCCTACGAGCAGTACTTC. Translation: CASSQGLAGPYEQYF.

Only a few counts were recorded for this clonotype. The chain couples TRBV7-9 to TRBJ2-3; possibly TRBD1 for D (5 bases). The CDR3 has 14 amino acids. V was trimmed by 6 bases and J by 4 bases, leaving 14 bases between them. Germline-derived CDR1 and CDR2 are SEHNR and FQNEAQ (reference sequence). The CDR3: CASRALWGADTQYF. Here the CDR3 DNA reads TGTGCCAGCAGGGCTCTTTGGGGCGCAGATACGCAGTATTTT.

This clonotype has just a few counts. The chain carries TRBV5-1 and TRBJ2-7; TRBD1 matches 11 bases. V dropped 4 bases and J dropped 3; count of bases not matched to a gene: 3. CDR1 and CDR2 from the germline V gene are SGHRS and YFSETQ. The CDR3 contains 14 residues. The CDR3 reads CASSVGQGGYEQYF. The CDR3 DNA sequence: TGCGCCAGCAGCGTGGGACAGGGGGGCTACGAGCAGTACTTC.

This clonotype occurred once. The chain links TRBV28 to TRBJ1-4, with D perhaps TRBD1 (5 bases). The CDR3 has 14 residues. CDR1 is MDHEN and CDR2 is SYDVKM in the germline V gene. The ends were cut back, 3 bases at V and 3 bases at J, with 8 bases in the middle. CDR3 DNA sequence: TGTGCCAGCAGTTTCAGGGCGGCTAATGAAAAACTGTTTTTT. Its translation is CASSFRAANEKLFF.